These 11 T cell receptor beta chains were sequenced from one sample in a study of beta chain features in type 1 diabetes. Every bit of the isolated RNA underwent reverse transcription, so sequencing read expressed TCRB transcripts. Sequencing used immunoSEQ multiplex PCR; TCRdb keeps in-frame clones, though not all of them. The sample yields about 410,000 clones, roughly 14% seen once. The sequencing sample was made of naive CD4+ T cells from blood. These TCRs come from a man aged 30 to 45 in good health.

The genes are TRBV25-1 and TRBJ2-6; TRBD1 aligns across 8 bases. This CDR3 region has 17 residues. J lost 0 bases, V lost 4 bases, and 5 bases had no gene match. In germline, CDR1 is MGHDK, CDR2 SYGVNS. The CDR3 nucleotides read TGTGCCAGCAGTGCCCGACAGGGGAGCTCTGGGGCCAACGTCCTGACTTTC. Its protein is CASSARQGSSGANVLTF.

This chain joins TRBV29-1 and TRBJ1-1; D is undetermined. CDR1 is SQVTM, CDR2 ANQGSEA, per germline. Trimming pared 4 bases from V and 11 bases from J, leaving 11 bases between. CDR3 length: 10 amino acids. CDR3 DNA sequence: TGCAGCGTTGTCTCCGCAGGCGCTTTCTTT. It yields the protein CSVVSAGAFF.

The chain recombines TRBV5-4 with TRBJ2-3; TRBD1 is a possible D gene (5 bases). Trimming removed 0 bases at V and 0 bases at J, with 14 bases between. CDR3 size: 17 residues. Looked up from germline, CDR1 is SGHNT and CDR2 is YYREEE (reference sequence). The CDR3 sequence: CASSLAPGLTSTDTQYF. CDR3 in DNA: TGTGCCAGCAGCTTGGCACCAGGGCTTACTAGCACAGATACGCAGTATTTT.

This sequence joins TRBV7-9 and TRBJ2-6, with 11 nucleotides matching TRBD1. Germline V gives CDR1 SEHNR, CDR2 FQNEAQ (reference sequence). J was trimmed by 2 bases and V by 7 bases; bases with no gene match: 4. The CDR3 covers 16 residues. The CDR3 DNA sequence: TGTGCCAGCAACCCGGGACAGGGGGCTGGGGCCAACGTCCTGACTTTC. Its protein product is CASNPGQGAGANVLTF.

This clone was counted only a few times. This rearrangement joins TRBV7-9 to TRBJ2-2; D gene unclear. The CDR3 has 16 amino acids. V lost 5 bases, J lost 1 base, and 14 bases lay in between. The germline gives CDR1 SEHNR, CDR2 FQNEAQ (reference sequence). CDR3 sequence reads: CASSESPGENTGELFF. Written as DNA, the CDR3 is TGTGCCAGCAGCGAAAGCCCCGGAGAGAACACCGGGGAGCTGTTTTTT. Together with reference TRBV7-9 and TRBJ2-2, the CDR3 gives the full variable domain: DTGVSQNPRHKITKRGQNVTFRCDPISEHNRLYWYRQTLGQGPEFLTYFQNEAQLEKSRLLSDRFSAERPKGSFSTLEIQRTEQGDSAMYLCASSESPGENTGELFFGEGSRLTVL.

This clone was recorded a few times. The chain uses TRBV11-3 and TRBJ1-3; D perhaps matches TRBD1 (6 bases). Trimming pared 6 bases from V and 0 bases from J, leaving 12 bases between. The CDR3 covers 15 residues. Germline CDR1 is SGHNT and CDR2 is YENEEA. The CDR3 bases are TGTGCCAGCAGAAGGCGGGACACCTCTGGAAACACCATATATTTT. Protein product: CASRRRDTSGNTIYF.

A few counts support this clone. The J gene is TRBJ1-6, the V gene TRBV18; D remains unclear. Deletions cut 2 bases from V and 8 bases from J, with 7 bases between. The CDR3 is 13 residues long. The V gene's germline CDR1 is KGHSH and CDR2 LQKENI. CDR3 amino acids: CASSPVEDSPLHF. CDR3 coding DNA: TGTGCCAGCTCACCAGTTGAGGATTCACCCCTCCACTTT. Full variable domain (remainder filled in from reference TRBV18 and TRBJ1-6): NAGVMQNPRHLVRRRGQEARLRCSPMKGHSHVYWYRQLPEEGLKFMVYLQKENIIDESGMPKERFSAEFPKEGPSILRIQQVVRGDSAAYFCASSPVEDSPLHFGNGTRLTVT.

This clone was found many times. This CDR3 is CAWSDLSSGNTIYF. CDR3 DNA sequence: TGTGCCTGGAGTGACCTGAGCTCTGGAAACACCATATATTTT. The chain employs TRBV30 and TRBJ1-3, with unresolved D. V was shortened by 1 base and J by 0 bases, with 7 bases between the two germline ends. This CDR3 region has 14 residues. Germline V lookup: CDR1 GTSNPN, CDR2 SVGIG (reference sequence).

This chain links TRBV7-9 with TRBJ1-2, with 12 positions matching TRBD1. Germline CDR1 and CDR2: SEHNR and FQNEAQ (reference sequence). J lost 8 bases, V lost 7 bases, and 20 bases had no gene match. The CDR3 is made up of 18 amino acids. This CDR3 reads CASTSRPRDRGLVRGYTF. DNA for the CDR3: TGTGCCAGCACCTCCCGTCCCCGGGACAGGGGGCTTGTACGGGGCTACACCTTC.

This clone was seen a handful of times. This chain joins TRBV30 and TRBJ1-3; 7 bases are shared with TRBD1. J was trimmed by 4 bases and V by 6 bases; bases with no gene match: 6. The germline gives CDR1 GTSNPN, CDR2 SVGIG (reference sequence). There are 13 residues in the CDR3. This CDR3 is CACGDRRGNTIYF. The DNA for the CDR3 is TGTGCCTGTGGGGACAGAAGGGGAAACACCATATATTTT. Looking up the rest from reference TRBV30 and TRBJ1-3 gives the full variable domain: SQTIHQWPATLVQPVGSPLSLECTVEGTSNPNLYWYRQAAGRGLQLLFYSVGIGQISSEVPQNLSASRPQDRQFILSSKKLLLSDSGFYLCACGDRRGNTIYFGEGSWLTVV.

This clone turned up a few times. Within the sample, other DNA sequences also encode this same CDR3. V is TRBV29-1 and J is TRBJ2-3; no clear D. The CDR3 totals 11 residues. Germline values: CDR1 SQVTM, CDR2 ANQGSEA. V shed 3 bases and J shed 4 bases, with 5 bases lying between them. CDR3 region: CSVDLADTQYF. Written as DNA, the CDR3 is TGCAGCGTTGATTTGGCAGATACGCAGTATTTT.